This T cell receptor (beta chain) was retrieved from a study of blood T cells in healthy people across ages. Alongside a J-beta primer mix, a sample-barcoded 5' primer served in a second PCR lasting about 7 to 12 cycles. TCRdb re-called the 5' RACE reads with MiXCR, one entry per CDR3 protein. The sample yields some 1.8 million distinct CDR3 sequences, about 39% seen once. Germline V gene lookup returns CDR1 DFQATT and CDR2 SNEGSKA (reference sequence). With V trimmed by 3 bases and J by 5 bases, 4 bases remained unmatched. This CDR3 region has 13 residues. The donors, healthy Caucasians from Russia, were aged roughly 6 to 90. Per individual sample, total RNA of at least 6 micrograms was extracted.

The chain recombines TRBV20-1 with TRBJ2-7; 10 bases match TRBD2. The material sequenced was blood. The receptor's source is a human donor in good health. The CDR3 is CSASTSGEDEQYF. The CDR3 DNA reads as TGCAGTGCTAGCACTAGCGGGGAAGACGAGCAGTACTTC.